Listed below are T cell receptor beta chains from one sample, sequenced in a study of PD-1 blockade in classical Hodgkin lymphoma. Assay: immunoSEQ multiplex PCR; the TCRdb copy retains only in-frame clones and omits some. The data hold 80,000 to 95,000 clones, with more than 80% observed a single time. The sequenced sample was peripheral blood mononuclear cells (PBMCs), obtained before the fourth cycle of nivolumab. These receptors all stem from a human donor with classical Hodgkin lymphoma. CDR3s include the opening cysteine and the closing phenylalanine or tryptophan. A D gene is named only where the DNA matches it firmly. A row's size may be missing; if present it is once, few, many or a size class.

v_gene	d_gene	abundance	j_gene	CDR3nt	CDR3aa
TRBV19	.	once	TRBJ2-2	TGTGCCAGCGGGATACAGGGTGGTTTTCACACCGGGGAGCTGTTTTTT	CASGIQGGFHTGELFF
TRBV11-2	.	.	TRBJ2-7	TGTGCCAGCAGCTTAGCAACAGGCCACGAGCAGTACTTC	CASSLATGHEQYF
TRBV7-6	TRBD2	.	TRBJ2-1	TGTGCCAGCAGCTTAGGGGCTAGCGGGAGGGCCTTCTCCTACAATGAGCAGTTCTTC	CASSLGASGRAFSYNEQFF
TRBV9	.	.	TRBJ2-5	TGTGCCAGCAGCGTATTGAGTAGCGGCCAAGAGACCCAGTACTTC	CASSVLSSGQETQYF
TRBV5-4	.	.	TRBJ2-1	TGTGCCAGCAGCTTGGAAGGACCACAATCTGAGCAGTTCTTC	CASSLEGPQSEQFF
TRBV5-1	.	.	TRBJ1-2	TGCGCCAGCAGCTTAGAGCCCTCTCGGGGGGCGCGGGGCTACACCTTC	CASSLEPSRGARGYTF
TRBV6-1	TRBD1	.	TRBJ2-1	TGTGCCAGCAGTATGACAGGGGTACCCTACAATGAGCAGTTCTTC	CASSMTGVPYNEQFF
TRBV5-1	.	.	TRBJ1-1	TGCGCCAGCAGCTTGAATGGATTCACTGAAGCTTTCTTT	CASSLNGFTEAFF
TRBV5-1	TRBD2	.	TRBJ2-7	TGCGCCAGCAGTTTCCAAGCGGGAAACTCCTACGAGCAGTACTTC	CASSFQAGNSYEQYF
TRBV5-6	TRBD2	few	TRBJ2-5	TGTGCCAGCAGCGAAGGACCGGGACTAGCAGTGGAGACCCAGTACTTC	CASSEGPGLAVETQYF
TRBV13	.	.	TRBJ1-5	TGTGCCAGCAGCCTCCGGGCAGGGATGGGCAATCAGCCCCAGCATTTT	CASSLRAGMGNQPQHF
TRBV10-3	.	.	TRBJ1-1	TGTGCCATCAGGATAACAGGGCAGAACACTGAAGCTTTCTTT	CAIRITGQNTEAFF